The TCR beta chain described here comes from a study of T-cell memory formation after mild COVID-19. Study details: TCR clusters showed largely donor specificity.

Trimming cost V 3 bases and J 0 bases; bases outside gene matches: 6. CDR3 length: 16 residues. Germline loops: CDR1 SGHKS, CDR2 YYEKEE (reference sequence). Study results and caveats: Later expanders leaned toward CD4+, whereas clones contracting from day 15 to 85 were balanced CD4/CD8. The pre-infection memory compartment contained some responding clones, suggesting cross-reactive memory joined.

Concerning this clonotype itself: The target antigen is unknown.

TCRdb recomputed calls from the 5' RACE reads with MiXCR, one row per CDR3 protein. The table shows approximately 410,000 distinct CDR3 sequences, with around a quarter occurring only once. The TCR comes from an adult woman who had mild COVID-19 (a few samples of this study predate the infection). Cell type and time point are not known. Sequencing input: PBMCs or a T cell subset sorted from them (not recorded which). The chain has TRBV5-5 and TRBJ2-7; TRBD2 aligns across 10 bases. The CDR3 region is CASSSWTSGYSYEQYF. Written as DNA, the CDR3 is TGTGCCAGCAGCTCCTGGACTAGCGGATACTCCTACGAGCAGTACTTC. Full variable domain (missing parts from reference TRBV5-5 and TRBJ2-7): DAGVTQSPTHLIKTRGQQVTLRCSPISGHKSVSWYQQVLGQGPQFIFQYYEKEERGRGNFPDRFSARQFPNYSSELNVNALLLGDSALYLCASSSWTSGYSYEQYFGPGTRLTVT.